What follows are 17 T cell receptor beta chains derived from one specimen sequenced in a study of post-analysis software for immune sequencing data. The study, taken as a whole, reports: Patients used five TRBV segments, including TRBV5-6, TRBV5-1 and TRBV20-1, more often than controls.

Unique molecular identifiers were built into the TCR beta cDNA libraries. MiXCR, applied by TCRdb to the PCR reads, yields one record per CDR3 protein. The table lists about 540,000 distinct CDR3 sequences, about a third of them singletons, with 4.5% to 7.5% in the top ten. Their cognate antigens are unknown. Specimen: blood. The receptors come from a girl aged 2-17 years with multiple sclerosis.

A single count supports this clonotype. The genes are TRBV6-1 and TRBJ2-7; TRBD2 matches 12 bases. This CDR3 region has 16 residues. Germline lookup yields CDR1 MNHNS and CDR2 SASEGT. The J segment lost 6 bases and the V segment lost 4 bases, leaving 10 bases of the junction unmatched. In DNA form, the CDR3 reads TGTGCCAGCAGTGCCCAACTAGCGGGGGGCCTCTTCGAGCAGTACTTC. Translation gives CASSAQLAGGLFEQYF.

In this sample, this clonotype turned up a few times. The rearrangement links TRBV5-1 to TRBJ2-3; D is uncertain. V lost 1 base to trimming and J lost 1 base, with 19 bases between them. The V gene's germline CDR1 is SGHRS and CDR2 YFSETQ. CDR3 length equals 18 residues. CDR3 sequence reads: CASSLQVARERGTDTQYF. DNA for the CDR3: TGCGCCAGCAGCTTGCAAGTGGCAAGGGAACGAGGCACAGATACGCAGTATTTT.

The genes are TRBV20-1 and TRBJ1-1, with no clear D. Trimming took off 3 bases at V and 1 base at J, with 9 bases between the two ends. The CDR3 spans 13 residues. Germline V lookup: CDR1 DFQATT, CDR2 SNEGSKA (reference sequence). CDR3 sequence: CSASLGANTEAFF. The CDR3 DNA is TGCAGTGCTAGTTTGGGTGCGAACACTGAAGCTTTCTTT.

The table lists this clonotype with a few counts. The rearrangement joins TRBV14 to TRBJ1-4; no clear D gene. Trimming removed 0 bases from V and 0 bases from J, with 5 bases in between. Germline-derived CDR1 and CDR2 are SGHDN and FVKESK. This CDR3 contains 15 residues. CDR3 protein: CASSQDPATNEKLFF. The CDR3 region has the DNA TGTGCCAGCAGCCAAGATCCTGCAACTAATGAAAAACTGTTTTTT.

The chain has TRBV20-1 and TRBJ1-6, with D tentatively TRBD1 (6 bases). CDR1 is DFQATT, CDR2 SNEGSKA, per germline (reference sequence). The length of the CDR3 is 20 residues. V was clipped by 0 bases and J by 7 bases, with 28 bases between them. The CDR3 region has the DNA TGCAGTGCTAGAGATCAGGATGTTGCAGGACAGCCATTCCTCAATTCACCCCTCCACTTT. It encodes CSARDQDVAGQPFLNSPLHF.

This clonotype has a handful of counts. V and J are TRBV7-6 and TRBJ2-5; possibly TRBD2 for D (6 bases). The V end was cut by 10 bases, the J end by 3 bases, with 15 bases between. Germline V gene data show CDR1 as SGHVS and CDR2 as FNYEAQ. This CDR3 is built from 13 residues. The CDR3 bases are TGTGCCACCCTAGGAGGGGAAGAAGAGACCCAGTACTTC. Amino acids: CATLGGEEETQYF.

V is TRBV7-3 and J is TRBJ2-2; D gene unclear. Germline-derived CDR1 and CDR2 are SGHTA and FQGTGA. Trimming took off 0 bases at V and 5 bases at J, with 4 bases between the two ends. There are 13 residues in the CDR3. CDR3 DNA sequence: TGTGCCAGCAGCTTAACCAAGACCGGGGAGCTGTTTTTT. Residues: CASSLTKTGELFF.

This clonotype has a handful of counts. The CDR3 region is CASSPTSGIYEQYF. In DNA, the CDR3 is TGCGCCAGCAGCCCGACTAGCGGTATCTACGAGCAGTACTTC. The genes are TRBV5-1 and TRBJ2-7; 9 bases are a match to TRBD2. Trimming cost V 4 bases and J 3 bases; bases outside gene matches: 5. Germline V CDR1 and CDR2: SGHRS, YFSETQ. The CDR3 spans 14 residues.

The rearrangement joins TRBV7-8 to TRBJ2-1; D call uncertain. Trimming stripped 1 base from V and 6 bases from J, with 10 bases between. The CDR3 totals 14 residues. Germline V gene sequence: CDR1 SGHVS, CDR2 FQNEAQ. CDR3 sequence: CASSLGAAVNEQFF. The CDR3 coding sequence is TGTGCCAGCAGCTTAGGGGCGGCCGTCAATGAGCAGTTCTTC.

CDR3 region: CASSAPGQGTNQPQHF. The CDR3 nucleotides are TGTGCCAGCAGTGCCCCGGGACAGGGAACCAATCAGCCCCAGCATTTT. The J gene is TRBJ1-5, the V gene TRBV2; TRBD1 matches 9 bases. This CDR3 has 16 amino acids. CDR1 SNHLY and CDR2 FYNNEI come from the germline V gene. V lost 4 bases and J lost 3; bases outside the gene matches: 7. Together with reference TRBV2 and TRBJ1-5, the CDR3 gives the full variable domain: EPEVTQTPSHQVTQMGQEVILRCVPISNHLYFYWYRQILGQKVEFLVSFYNNEISEKSEIFDDQFSVERPDGSNFTLKIRSTKLEDSAMYFCASSAPGQGTNQPQHFGDGTRLSIL.

This clonotype was counted between two and nine times. This chain links TRBV5-5 with TRBJ2-7; 9 bases are shared with TRBD1. The CDR3 contains 17 residues. V shed 4 bases and J 4 bases; nucleotides not matched to a gene: 15. The germline CDR1 and CDR2 sequences are SGHKS and YYEKEE (reference sequence). DNA for the CDR3: TGTGCCAGCAGCAGACGCACCGCCGGGACAGGGTTGTACGAGCAGTACTTC. The encoded protein is CASSRRTAGTGLYEQYF.

This chain joins TRBV20-1 and TRBJ2-2, with a tentative D call TRBD1 (6 bases). The length of the CDR3 is 18 residues. Germline CDR1 DFQATT, CDR2 SNEGSKA (reference sequence). V lost 0 bases and J 1 base, leaving 18 bases between the germline ends. The CDR3 loop is CSARDLFMSTGNTGELFF. CDR3 nucleotide sequence: TGCAGTGCTAGAGATCTGTTTATGTCGACAGGGAACACCGGGGAGCTGTTTTTT.

V gene TRBV6-1 combines with J gene TRBJ2-1; D tentatively fits TRBD1 or TRBD2 (5 bases each). In germline, CDR1 is MNHNS, CDR2 SASEGT. This CDR3 spans 14 amino acids. Trimming cost V 7 bases and J 10 bases, with 20 bases left between them. The CDR3 DNA reads TGTGCCAGCAAGGGGAGCGGACTTCTCGTAGAGCAGTTCTTC. It codes for CASKGSGLLVEQFF.

This clonotype came up a few times. The chain combines TRBV28 with TRBJ2-4, with D maybe TRBD1 (5 bases). The CDR3 totals 16 residues. CDR1 is MDHEN, CDR2 SYDVKM, per germline. The germline V and J ends were trimmed by 3 bases and 0 bases, with 12 bases remaining between them. The DNA for the CDR3 is TGTGCCAGCAGTTTCGACAGAAACATAGCCAAAAACATTCAGTACTTC. Translated: CASSFDRNIAKNIQYF.

This chain links TRBV20-1 with TRBJ1-2; 7 positions agree with TRBD1. Germline trimming cut 4 bases from V and 1 base from J; bases unmatched to any gene: 6. The germline V gene has CDR1 DFQATT and CDR2 SNEGSKA (reference sequence). The CDR3 extends over 14 amino acids. DNA of the CDR3: TGCAGTGCTACCCCGGGACAGAATAACTATGGCTACACCTTC. Its translation is CSATPGQNNYGYTF.

The chain is built from TRBV9 and TRBJ2-2, with D unresolved. This CDR3 is built from 13 residues. The V end lost 3 bases, the J end lost 3 bases, and 6 bases lay between the germline ends. Per the germline V gene, CDR1 is SGDLS and CDR2 is YYNGEE. The CDR3 nucleotides read TGTGCCAGCAGCGACCTCTACACCGGGGAGCTGTTTTTT. The encoded protein is CASSDLYTGELFF. The whole variable domain, filled in from reference TRBV9 and TRBJ2-2, reads DSGVTQTPKHLITATGQRVTLRCSPRSGDLSVYWYQQSLDQGLQFLIQYYNGEERAKGNILERFSAQQFPDLHSELNLSSLELGDSALYFCASSDLYTGELFFGEGSRLTVL.

The chain employs TRBV11-2 and TRBJ2-3; unclear D gene. CDR3 length equals 14 residues. Trimming shortened V by 5 bases and J by 0 bases, and 9 bases separated the two germline ends. Germline CDR1 reads SGHAT; CDR2 reads FQNNGV. The CDR3 coding sequence is TGTGCCAGCAGCCAAACAACAAGCACAGATACGCAGTATTTT. This sequence encodes CASSQTTSTDTQYF.